What follows describes a single TCR beta chain. Only in-frame clones appear in the TCRdb table, and some are missing; sequencing was by immunoSEQ multiplex PCR. The table for this sample gives 150,000 or so clones. The data stem from a study of T cell responses to AZD1222 COVID-19 vaccine. Sequencing used peripheral blood. The TCR originated in an adult in good health.

The CDR3 DNA is TGTGCCAGTAGTATAGGTCTTGGGGCGCGGACTGAAGCTTTCTTT. It specifies CASSIGLGARTEAFF. The chain joins TRBV19 to TRBJ1-1; TRBD1 is a possible D gene (5 bases). The ends were cut back, 1 base at V and 5 bases at J, with 14 bases in the middle. The CDR3 length is 15 residues. Germline V gene data show CDR1 as LNHDA and CDR2 as SQIVND (reference sequence).